Listed here are 17 T cell receptor beta chains from one sample, sequenced in a study of response to subunit inactivated influenza vaccine. In TCRdb, the RT-PCR reads were re-called with MiXCR into one record per CDR3 protein. The top ten hold roughly 11% of the sample, which has 550,000 to 800,000 distinct CDR3 sequences, 15% to 19% seen once. The sample was PBMCs from blood, taken about 12 days after vaccination. Receptors were obtained from a man aged 50-59 years who received an inactivated influenza vaccine.

V is TRBV29-1 and J is TRBJ1-1; D gene uncertain. The CDR3 sequence is 13 residues long. In germline, CDR1 is SQVTM, CDR2 ANQGSEA. V lost 3 bases, J lost 8 bases, and 16 bases lay in between. The CDR3 DNA sequence: TGCAGCGTTGATGCCCCCACGGGGAGGGAAGCTTTCTTT. It translates to CSVDAPTGREAFF.

The chain uses TRBV24-1 and TRBJ2-5; D not certain. This CDR3 spans 17 amino acids. Per germline, CDR1 KGHDR and CDR2 SFDVKD. The V and J ends lost 1 base and 2 bases respectively, with 16 bases between them. The chain's CDR3 is CATSDFLPGGQQETQYF. For the CDR3, the DNA is TGTGCCACCAGTGATTTCCTCCCCGGTGGGCAACAAGAGACCCAGTACTTC.

The chain uses TRBV5-4 and TRBJ2-2; D possibly corresponds to TRBD2 (6 bases). Germline CDR1 is SGHNT and CDR2 is YYREEE (reference sequence). With 3 bases removed from V and 6 bases from J, the gap between germline ends came to 15 bases. The CDR3 has 15 residues. The CDR3 reads CASSSDRREPGELFF. The CDR3 DNA reads TGTGCCAGCAGCTCAGATAGGAGGGAACCCGGGGAGCTGTTTTTT. The variable domain in full, with the rest retrieved from reference TRBV5-4 and TRBJ2-2, is ETGVTQSPTHLIKTRGQQVTLRCSSQSGHNTVSWYQQALGQGPQFIFQYYREEENGRGNFPPRFSGLQFPNYSSELNVNALELDDSALYLCASSSDRREPGELFFGEGSRLTVL.

In its sample, this clonotype was seen a few times. The chain combines TRBV12-3 or TRBV12-4 with TRBJ2-5; 9 bases fit TRBD1. This CDR3 is built from 15 residues. V shed 6 bases and J 2 bases; nucleotides not matched to a gene: 7. This CDR3 is CASSGQGNPQETQYF. The DNA for the CDR3 is TGTGCCAGCAGCGGACAGGGGAACCCTCAAGAGACCCAGTACTTC.

The chain recombines TRBV4-2 with TRBJ1-1; D uncertain. Looked up from germline, CDR1 is LGHNA and CDR2 is YNFKEQ. V lost 0 bases and J lost 5, with 16 bases in between. The CDR3 is made up of 16 amino acids. The CDR3 protein is CASSQDLQHGRTEAFF. The DNA for the CDR3 is TGTGCCAGCAGCCAAGATCTTCAGCACGGGCGGACTGAAGCTTTCTTT.

This clonotype has more than one count but fewer than ten. The chain links TRBV13 to TRBJ2-5, with 9 bases matching TRBD1. This CDR3 contains 15 residues. Losses at the gene ends were 7 bases for V and 5 bases for J; bases not matched to a gene: 11. Germline values: CDR1 PRHDT, CDR2 FYEKMQ (reference sequence). CDR3: CASTIKTGGGETQYF. CDR3 nucleotides: TGTGCCAGCACCATTAAGACAGGGGGGGGCGAGACCCAGTACTTC.

This clonotype showed up just a few times. The V call is TRBV6-1, the J call TRBJ1-2; 7 nucleotides align to TRBD1. CDR3 length: 15 residues. Germline V gene sequence: CDR1 MNHNS, CDR2 SASEGT. V trimming: 5 bases; J trimming: 0 bases; junction bases outside the gene matches: 6. This CDR3 is CASSQTGIPNYGYTF. CDR3 sequence (DNA): TGTGCCAGCAGTCAGACAGGGATCCCTAACTATGGCTACACCTTC.

This clonotype was recorded many times. V and J are TRBV29-1 and TRBJ2-7; D may be TRBD1 (6 bases). CDR3 length equals 12 residues. CDR1 and CDR2 from the germline V gene are SQVTM and ANQGSEA. Trimming cost V 7 bases and J 3 bases, with 13 bases left between them. The CDR3 sequence: CSAVDSHYEQYF. DNA of the CDR3: TGCAGCGCCGTGGACAGTCACTACGAGCAGTACTTC.

CDR3: CASSYAGTENTEAFF. Here the CDR3 DNA reads TGTGCCAGCAGTTACGCCGGGACCGAGAACACTGAAGCTTTCTTT. The rearrangement uses TRBV6-5 and TRBJ1-1, with D possibly matching TRBD1 (5 bases). Trimming cost V 2 bases and J 1 base, with 11 bases left between them. Per the germline V gene, CDR1 is MNHEY and CDR2 is SVGAGI. The CDR3 has 15 amino acids.

Only a few counts were recorded for this clonotype. The DNA for the CDR3 is TGTGCCACCAGTGAACAACCCGGGACAGGGGCTCCGGAGACCCAGTACTTC. It encodes CATSEQPGTGAPETQYF. V is TRBV24-1 and J is TRBJ2-5, with TRBD1 matching over 10 bases. The trim removed 4 bases at V and 5 bases at J, leaving 12 bases unmatched. Per the germline V gene, CDR1 is KGHDR and CDR2 is SFDVKD. The CDR3 contains 17 residues.

The sample holds a few counts of this clonotype. The genes are TRBV6-2 or TRBV6-3 and TRBJ2-5; tentatively, D is TRBD2 (5 bases). The CDR3 is 12 residues long. CDR1 is MNHEY, CDR2 SVGEGT, per germline. V was shortened by 6 bases and J by 5 bases, with 10 bases between the two germline ends. CDR3 protein: CASRSTSETQYF. The CDR3 DNA reads TGTGCCAGCAGATCTACTAGTGAGACCCAGTACTTC.

This clonotype has a handful of counts. The CDR3 DNA reads TGCAGTGCTCCGGGACTACCCCTCCTCAATGAGCAGTTCTTC. It codes for CSAPGLPLLNEQFF. The rearrangement links TRBV20-1 to TRBJ2-1, with 7 bases fitting TRBD2. Germline CDR1 is DFQATT and CDR2 is SNEGSKA (reference sequence). There are 14 residues in the CDR3. J gave up 6 bases and V 5 bases, and 10 bases lay outside the gene matches.

V gene TRBV7-8 combines with J gene TRBJ2-1; D remains ambiguous. The germline V gene has CDR1 SGHVS and CDR2 FQNEAQ. This CDR3 has 11 residues. V lost 7 bases and J 11 bases, leaving 12 bases between the germline ends. This chain's CDR3 is CASMIKDQQFF. The CDR3 DNA sequence: TGTGCCAGCATGATTAAGGATCAGCAGTTCTTC.

This clonotype was seen a handful of times. The chain is built from TRBV20-1 and TRBJ2-1; 12 bases align to TRBD2. With 7 bases clipped from V and 7 bases from J, the junction kept 11 bases outside the gene matches. CDR1 DFQATT and CDR2 SNEGSKA come from the germline V gene (reference sequence). CDR3 size: 15 residues. The CDR3 reads CSGAPTSGSNNEQFF. For the CDR3, the DNA is TGCAGTGGCGCCCCGACTAGCGGGAGTAATAATGAGCAGTTCTTC.

The table lists this clonotype with a few counts. This chain joins TRBV5-1 and TRBJ2-6; D uncertain. CDR3 size: 16 residues. Germline V gene data show CDR1 as SGHRS and CDR2 as YFSETQ. V was cut by 1 base and J by 2 bases, with 10 bases left in between. In DNA, the CDR3 is TGCGCCAGCAGCTTGATATCCAGTCCTGGGGCCAACGTCCTGACTTTC. Its translation: CASSLISSPGANVLTF.

This clonotype was detected only a few times. The rearrangement links TRBV6-1 to TRBJ1-2; D unclear. Germline V gives CDR1 MNHNS, CDR2 SASEGT. The CDR3 consists of 15 residues. Trimming pared 5 bases from V and 2 bases from J, leaving 15 bases between. The CDR3 region is CASSRTGETNYGYTF. The CDR3 region has the DNA TGTGCCAGCAGTCGGACCGGGGAGACCAACTATGGCTACACCTTC.

This clonotype was counted many times. The J gene is TRBJ1-5, the V gene TRBV12-3 or TRBV12-4; no clear D. CDR3 length: 14 amino acids. Trimming cost V 6 bases and J 3 bases, with 12 bases left between them. The CDR3 nucleotides are TGTGCCAGCAGATCTAACGAACCCAATCAGCCCCAGCATTTT. Translation: CASRSNEPNQPQHF.